This TCR beta chain was identified during a study of blood T cells in healthy people across ages (dated by TCRdb to 2014 to 2015). Concerning the study at large: In model experiments, template switching captured roughly one uniquely barcoded TCR beta cDNA molecule for every two T cells. Using deep sequencing normalized with unique cDNA molecular identifiers, the study measured how TCR beta repertoire diversity changes with age. The donors were split into four age groups: young (average about 16 years), middle-aged (about 40), aged (over 55) and long-lived (82). Donors of different ages were randomly distributed across sequencing lanes to avoid experimental bias. For two donors (one aged 18 to 29 and one aged 80 or older), the study analyzed two additional independent replicas of 1 million unique cDNA reads from the same blood draw. Results and caveats for the whole study, not just this receptor: Because profiling used bulk unsorted PBMCs, naive and antigen-experienced compartments could not be compared conclusively. The percentage of naive T cells measured by flow cytometry correlated strongly with observed TCR beta diversity. Compared with the aged group, the long-lived group had more naive CD4+ T cells, fewer expanded clones and increased TCR diversity, suggesting age selection. Observed TCR beta diversity per million T cells fell roughly linearly with age, and a significant reduction was already apparent by age roughly 41. Because the CMV infection status of the donors was unknown, age-related changes in expanded clonotypes may potentially have been confounded. Estimates of total diversity based on one million sequenced T cells were considered lower bounds and underestimates.

In the germline V gene, CDR1 corresponds to MNHEY and CDR2 to SVGEGT. The CDR3 sequence holds 13 residues, the cysteine and phenylalanine included. Only the CDR3 DNA is retained, 39 bases long and in frame from the first base. V and J lose 7 bases and 4 bases, and a span of 13 bases separates them. Library construction relied on 5' RACE. The instrument given in TCRdb is Illumina HiSeq 2500. The second PCR ran for roughly 7 to 12 cycles and used a J-beta primer mix along with a sample-barcoded 5' primer. A unique molecular identifier was introduced onto each TCR beta cDNA molecule by a template-switch 5' adaptor carrying 12 random nucleotides. Each sample yielded at least 3 million CDR3-containing paired-end reads. First-strand cDNA synthesis was performed from all RNA using the Mint cDNA synthesis kit, with priming by a TRBC-specific oligonucleotide. All cDNA was treated with uracil-DNA glycosylase and then went through a first 18-cycle PCR with the universal primers M1SS and BC2_uni_R. The study's own analysis went as follows. Normalization of each sample was performed by random selection of 1 million high-quality reads, each carrying a distinct molecular identifier. Reads sharing molecular identifiers were discarded rather than binned into consensus sequences. MiTCR, with a Q25 quality threshold and the strictest error-elimination algorithm, was used for CDR3 identification, clonotype clustering and error correction. A nonparametric unseen species model with Euler transformation was used to estimate a lower bound on total TCR beta diversity. TCRdb handled the public reads itself, with Q25 trimming in fastp and clone calling in MiXCR, and kept productive beta chains. Duplicate CDR3 protein sequences are folded into a single record with the most common DNA and genes. TCRdb, not the original authors, processed these V and J calls. The sample data list under 2,000,000 distinct CDR3 sequences, and roughly 49% of these were observed just once. Roughly 2% of the sample is held by the ten biggest clonotypes.

The donors were some 39 Caucasian individuals from Russia, aged roughly 6 to 100 years, who were systemically healthy. Ten milliliters of peripheral blood were drawn from each donor into EDTA-treated Vacutainer tubes. Ficoll-Paque density-gradient centrifugation was used to isolate PBMCs, with at least 6.5 million per sample. Total RNA was extracted from PBMCs with Trizol reagent, with at least 5 micrograms obtained per sample. Naive CD45RAhigh/CD27high T cell percentages were measured by flow cytometry on a PBMC aliquot from every donor. The sample holds a few counts of this clonotype. The specificity of this receptor is unknown. Per-base quality was not reported, and no clone a single base away is much larger than it.

The clonotype originates from a woman between 40 and 50 years old in good health. The chain is encoded by TRBV6-2 or TRBV6-3 joined to TRBJ1-2; the D segment could be TRBD1, given 5 matching bases. Sequenced input: blood. The nucleotides are TGTGCCAGCAAGGGACGACACATCTATGGCTACACCTTC. Its protein is CASKGRHIYGYTF.